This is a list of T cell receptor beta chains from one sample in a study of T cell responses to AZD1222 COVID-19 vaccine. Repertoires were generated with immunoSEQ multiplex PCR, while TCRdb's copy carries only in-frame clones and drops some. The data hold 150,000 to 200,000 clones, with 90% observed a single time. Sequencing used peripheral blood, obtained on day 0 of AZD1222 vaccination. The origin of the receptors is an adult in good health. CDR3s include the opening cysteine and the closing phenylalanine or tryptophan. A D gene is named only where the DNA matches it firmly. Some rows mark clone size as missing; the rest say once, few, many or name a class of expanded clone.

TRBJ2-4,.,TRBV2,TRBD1,TGTGCCAGCAGGGCGGGACAGGGATTCATTCAGTACTTC,CASRAGQGFIQYF
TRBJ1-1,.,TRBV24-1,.,TGTGCCACCCATACAGGACTAAACACTGAAGCTTTCTTT,CATHTGLNTEAFF
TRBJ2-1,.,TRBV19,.,TGTGCCAGTAGTATAAGGAGACGGACAGCTTACAATGAGCAGTTCTTC,CASSIRRRTAYNEQFF
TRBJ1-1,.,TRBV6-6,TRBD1,TGTGCCAGCAGTCGACGGGACAGGGACTTCTTGAACACTGAAGCTTTCTTT,CASSRRDRDFLNTEAFF
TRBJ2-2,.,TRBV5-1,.,TGCGCCAGCAGCTTGGACCAGGGGTTGTCGGGCGGGGAGCTGTTTTTT,CASSLDQGLSGGELFF
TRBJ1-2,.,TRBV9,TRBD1,TGTGCCAGCAGCGTAGATCCAGGGGGTACCTATGGCTACACCTTC,CASSVDPGGTYGYTF
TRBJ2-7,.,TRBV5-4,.,TGTGCCAGCAGCTTCGGAGGCCCAAGCGAGCAGTACTTC,CASSFGGPSEQYF
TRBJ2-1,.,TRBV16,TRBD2,TGTGCCAGCAGCCAAATTGACTCTAGCGGGGGGGCTAGAAATGAGCAGTTCTTC,CASSQIDSSGGARNEQFF
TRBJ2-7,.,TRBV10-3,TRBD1,TGTGCCATCACCCCTAAGAAGGGACAGGGTGTCTACGAGCAGTACTTC,CAITPKKGQGVYEQYF
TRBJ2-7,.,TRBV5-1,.,TGCGCCAGCAGCTTGTCCCCACAGGGTCAGGACCAGCAGTACTTC,CASSLSPQGQDQQYF
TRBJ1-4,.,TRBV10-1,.,TGCGCCAGCAGCCAGAGGGCAGGGTGCACAACTAATGAAAAACTGTTTTTT,CASSQRAGCTTNEKLFF
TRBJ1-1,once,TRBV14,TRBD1,TGTGCCAGCAGCCCCTCGTGGGCAGGGGGTGACACTGAAGCTTTCTTT,CASSPSWAGGDTEAFF
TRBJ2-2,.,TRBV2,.,TGTGCCACGGACCGGGGACACACCCAGAGAGGGGAGCTGTTTTTT,CATDRGHTQRGELFF
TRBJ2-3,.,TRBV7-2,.,TGTGCCAGCAGCTTAAGAGGGGAGACGAATACGCAGTATTTT,CASSLRGETNTQYF
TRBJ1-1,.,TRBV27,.,TGTGCCAGCGGAGGGGGACAATGGGACACTGAAGCTTTCTTT,CASGGGQWDTEAFF
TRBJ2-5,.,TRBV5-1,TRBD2,TGCGCCAGCAGCTTCTTGCCGGGGGGGCAAGAGACCCAGTACTTC,CASSFLPGGQETQYF
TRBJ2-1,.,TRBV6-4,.,TGTGCCAGCAGTGTTTCAGGGGGGCCGCAGTTCTTC,CASSVSGGPQFF
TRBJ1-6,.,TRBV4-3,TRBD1,TGCGCCAGCAGCCAGGAAGAAGGGGGCTGGGCACCCCTCCACTTT,CASSQEEGGWAPLHF
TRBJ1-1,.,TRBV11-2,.,TGTGCCAGCAGCTTAGACAGGGTCGGAACTGAAGCTTTCTTT,CASSLDRVGTEAFF
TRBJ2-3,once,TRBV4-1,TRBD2,TGCGCCAGCAGCCAGATTTTAGCGGGGGCGGGGGATACGCAGTATTTT,CASSQILAGAGDTQYF
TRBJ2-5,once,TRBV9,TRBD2,TGTGCCAGCAGCGCCCCCCAGGCGGGGGGGCCTGAAGAGACCCAGTACTTC,CASSAPQAGGPEETQYF
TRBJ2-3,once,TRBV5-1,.,TGCGCCAGCAGCCCTGGACAGTCCCCTAGCACAGATACGCAGTATTTT,CASSPGQSPSTDTQYF
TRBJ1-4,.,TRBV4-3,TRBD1,TGCGCCAGCAGCCGGACACAGGGGAATGGGCGCGAAAAACTGTTTTTT,CASSRTQGNGREKLFF
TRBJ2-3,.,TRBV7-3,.,TGTGCCAGCAGCTCCCGCAAGGCCCCCGCAGATACGCAGTATTTT,CASSSRKAPADTQYF
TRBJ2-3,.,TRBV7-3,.,TGTGCCAGCAGCTTAGCCGGGGGAGCAGATACGCAGTATTTT,CASSLAGGADTQYF
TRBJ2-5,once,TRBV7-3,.,TGTGCCAGCAGCCGATTTGGACAGGGAGGGGAGACCCAGTACTTC,CASSRFGQGGETQYF
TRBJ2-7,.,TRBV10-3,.,TGTGCCATCAGTGAGTCCGACAGGCACTCCTACGAGCAGTACTTC,CAISESDRHSYEQYF
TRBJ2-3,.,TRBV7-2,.,TGTGCCAGCAGCTTGCGGGGAATCACAGATACGCAGTATTTT,CASSLRGITDTQYF
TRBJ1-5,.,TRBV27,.,TGTGCCAGCAGCCGACAGGATAGCAATCAGCCCCAGCATTTT,CASSRQDSNQPQHF
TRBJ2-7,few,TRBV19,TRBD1,TGTGCCAGTAGTGCCGACAGGGTCGAGCAGTACTTC,CASSADRVEQYF
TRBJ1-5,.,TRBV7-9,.,TGTGCCAGCAGCTTAGGGGCGGATAGCAATCAGCCCCAGCATTTT,CASSLGADSNQPQHF
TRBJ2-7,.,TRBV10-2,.,TGCGCCAGCAGTGAGTCGGTGGGGATAAACGAGCAGTACTTC,CASSESVGINEQYF
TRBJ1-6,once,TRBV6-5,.,TGTGCCAGTACGAGTCGATCCTATAATTCACCCCTCCACTTT,CASTSRSYNSPLHF
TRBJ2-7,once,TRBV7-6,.,TGTGCCAGCAGCTGGGCTGACGGCTCCTACGAGCAGTACTTC,CASSWADGSYEQYF
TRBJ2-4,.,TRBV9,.,TGTGCCAGCAGCCCGAGGGGGGAGGTAGCCAAAAACATTCAGTACTTC,CASSPRGEVAKNIQYF
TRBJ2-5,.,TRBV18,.,TGTGCCAGCTCACCCGGACTGAAAGAGACCCAGTACTTC,CASSPGLKETQYF
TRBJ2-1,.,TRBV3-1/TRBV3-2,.,TGTGCCAGCAGCCACCCCACGGCTAGCGCTTACAATGAGCAGTTCTTC,CASSHPTASAYNEQFF
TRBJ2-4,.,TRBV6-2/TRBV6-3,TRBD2,TGTGCCAGCAGTTACTCTAGCGGGGGGGCCAAAAACATTCAGTACTTC,CASSYSSGGAKNIQYF
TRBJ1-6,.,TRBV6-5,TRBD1,TGTGCCAGCAGGGGGACAGGGGACTCACCCCTCCACTTT,CASRGTGDSPLHF
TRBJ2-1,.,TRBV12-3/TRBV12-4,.,TGTGCCAGCAGTTTGGCCCACAATGAGCAGTTCTTC,CASSLAHNEQFF
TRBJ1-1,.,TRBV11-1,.,TGTGCCAGCAGCCTCGGGGGGACAACCACTGAAGCTTTCTTT,CASSLGGTTTEAFF
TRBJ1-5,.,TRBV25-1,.,TGTGCCAGCAGTGATCTCGACACGAATCAGCCCCAGCATTTT,CASSDLDTNQPQHF